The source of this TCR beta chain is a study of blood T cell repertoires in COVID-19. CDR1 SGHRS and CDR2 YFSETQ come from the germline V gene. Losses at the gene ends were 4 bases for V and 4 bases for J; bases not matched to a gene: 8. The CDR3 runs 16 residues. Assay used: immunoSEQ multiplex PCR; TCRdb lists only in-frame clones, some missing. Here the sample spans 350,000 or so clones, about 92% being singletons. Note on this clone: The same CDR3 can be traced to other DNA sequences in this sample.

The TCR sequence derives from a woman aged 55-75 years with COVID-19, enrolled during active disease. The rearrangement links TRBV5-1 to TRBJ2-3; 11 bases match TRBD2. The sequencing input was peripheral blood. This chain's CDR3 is CASSLPLAGGADTQYF. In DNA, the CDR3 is TGCGCCAGCAGCCTACCTTTAGCGGGGGGGGCAGATACGCAGTATTTT.